These 7 T cell receptor beta chains originate from one sample sequenced in a study of OX40 agonist ivuxolimab in advanced cancers. Generated by immunoSEQ multiplex PCR, the TCRdb table keeps only in-frame clones and is missing some. Of around 46,000 clones in the sample, over 75% were seen once. The sample in question was CD4+ or CD8+ T cells sorted from blood, obtained in a trial of the OX40 agonist ivuxolimab. The receptors shown here come from an adult with an advanced solid tumor such as melanoma, head and neck, liver or kidney cancer.

This sequence joins TRBV19 and TRBJ2-3; D possibly corresponds to TRBD1 (5 bases). The V gene's germline CDR1 is LNHDA and CDR2 SQIVND (reference sequence). The CDR3 sequence is 15 residues long. The ends were cut back, 5 bases at V and 1 base at J, with 13 bases in the middle. The CDR3 loop reads CASSPAGRGTDTQYF. Here the CDR3 DNA reads TGTGCCAGTAGTCCGGCTGGCAGGGGCACAGATACGCAGTATTTT.

V gene TRBV29-1 combines with J gene TRBJ1-1; a possible D gene is TRBD1 (6 bases). The V end was cut by 4 bases, the J end by 6 bases, with 15 bases between. CDR1 is SQVTM, CDR2 ANQGSEA, per germline. There are 13 residues in the CDR3. Written as DNA, the CDR3 is TGCAGCGTTGGAGGGGGTAATGAGCCTGAAGCTTTCTTT. Its protein product is CSVGGGNEPEAFF.

The chain is built from TRBV7-2 and TRBJ1-5; D might be TRBD1 (5 bases). V lost 4 bases to trimming and J lost 5 bases, with 9 bases between them. Germline V gene data show CDR1 as SGHTA and CDR2 as FQGNSA. CDR3 length equals 13 residues. CDR3 coding DNA: TGTGCCAGCAGCTCCGACAGAGATCAGCCCCAGCATTTT. Its translation is CASSSDRDQPQHF.

This clone showed up just once. The chain carries TRBV7-2 and TRBJ2-3, with 8 nucleotides matching TRBD2. The CDR3 length is 16 residues. Germline V gene sequence: CDR1 SGHTA, CDR2 FQGNSA. V shed 1 base and J 2 bases; nucleotides not matched to a gene: 5. The DNA of the CDR3 is TGTGCCAGCAGCTTAGTTGCGGGGGGCTACACAGATACGCAGTATTTT. Encoded protein: CASSLVAGGYTDTQYF.

The rearrangement uses TRBV7-3 and TRBJ2-1; TRBD2 aligns across 8 bases. This CDR3 is built from 16 residues. Per the germline V gene, CDR1 is SGHTA and CDR2 is FQGTGA. V was clipped by 5 bases and J by 0 bases; unmatched bases: 6. The CDR3 sequence is CASSVNSGSSYNEQFF. CDR3 nucleotides: TGTGCCAGCAGCGTCAACAGCGGGAGCTCCTACAATGAGCAGTTCTTC.

This chain uses TRBV6-4 with TRBJ1-3; 9 nucleotides agree with TRBD1. Germline V lookup: CDR1 MRHNA, CDR2 SNTAGT. The ends lost 4 bases at V and 1 base at J; junction bases unmatched: 2. This CDR3 has 15 residues. CDR3 amino acids: CASSAGTGSGNTIYF. The CDR3 nucleotides are TGTGCCAGCAGTGCCGGGACAGGGTCTGGAAACACCATATATTTT.

CDR3 DNA sequence: TGCGCCAGCAGCCAAGCAGGGTTTCCCCAAGAGACCCAGTACTTC. It codes for CASSQAGFPQETQYF. This rearrangement joins TRBV4-1 to TRBJ2-5; tentative D call: TRBD1 (5 bases). V lost 1 base, J lost 1 base, and 10 bases lay in between. This CDR3 comprises 15 residues. Looked up from germline, CDR1 is MGHRA and CDR2 is YSYEKL.